A single sample is the source of the 29 T cell receptor beta chains below, sequenced in a study of T cell changes during pregnancy in multiple sclerosis. The protocol was immunoSEQ multiplex PCR, while the TCRdb copy is restricted to in-frame clones and leaves out a portion. The sample yields approximately 18,000 clones, 84% seen once. The material sequenced was CD8+ T cells from peripheral blood mononuclear cells, taken in the second trimester of pregnancy. The source of these receptors is a female donor in good health, enrolled as a control in a pregnancy study.

The chain carries TRBV9 and TRBJ2-2; unclear D gene. Per the germline V gene, CDR1 is SGDLS and CDR2 is YYNGEE. The CDR3 is made up of 17 amino acids. The V end lost 4 bases, the J end lost 4 bases, and 20 bases lay between the germline ends. CDR3 nucleotide sequence: TGTGCCAGCAGCTACCCCCGAGACTTACCTTCCACCGGGGAGCTGTTTTTT. As protein: CASSYPRDLPSTGELFF. Full variable domain (outside the CDR3, taken from reference TRBV9 and TRBJ2-2): DSGVTQTPKHLITATGQRVTLRCSPRSGDLSVYWYQQSLDQGLQFLIQYYNGEERAKGNILERFSAQQFPDLHSELNLSSLELGDSALYFCASSYPRDLPSTGELFFGEGSRLTVL.

The rearrangement uses TRBV4-2 and TRBJ2-5; the D is unclear. The V end lost 0 bases, the J end lost 2 bases, and 7 bases lay between the germline ends. The CDR3 has 14 residues. Germline V CDR1 and CDR2: LGHNA, YNFKEQ. The chain's CDR3 is CASSQEWPQETQYF. CDR3 bases: TGTGCCAGCAGCCAAGAGTGGCCGCAAGAGACCCAGTACTTC.

J is TRBJ2-7 and V is TRBV4-2, with 7 positions matching TRBD1. This CDR3 is 15 amino acids long. Germline CDR1 is LGHNA and CDR2 is YNFKEQ. After removal of 0 bases from V and 0 bases from J, the junction contained 2 bases not matched to a gene. The CDR3: CASSQDRGSSYEQYF. CDR3 coding DNA: TGTGCCAGCAGCCAAGACAGGGGGAGCTCCTACGAGCAGTACTTC.

The chain uses TRBV14 and TRBJ1-1; D not resolved. The CDR3 has 13 amino acids. The V and J ends lost 3 bases and 1 base respectively, with 6 bases between them. Germline V gene data show CDR1 as SGHDN and CDR2 as FVKESK. CDR3 sequence (DNA): TGTGCCAGCAGCCATCTAGGGAACACTGAAGCTTTCTTT. Its translation is CASSHLGNTEAFF. Supplemented by reference TRBV14 and TRBJ1-1, the full variable domain reads EAGVTQFPSHSVIEKGQTVTLRCDPISGHDNLYWYRRVMGKEIKFLLHFVKESKQDESGMPNNRFLAERTGGTYSTLKVQPAELEDSGVYFCASSHLGNTEAFFGQGTRLTVV.

The chain couples TRBV7-6 to TRBJ1-1; D might be TRBD1 (6 bases). This CDR3 is built from 15 residues. The V end lost 0 bases, the J end lost 2 bases, and 10 bases lay between the germline ends. Germline V gives CDR1 SGHVS, CDR2 FNYEAQ. For the CDR3, the DNA is TGTGCCAGCAGCTTAGCGGGAGGGGGAAACACTGAAGCTTTCTTT. As protein: CASSLAGGGNTEAFF.

This rearrangement joins TRBV6-5 to TRBJ1-5; 8 nucleotides line up with TRBD1. V was clipped by 4 bases and J by 5 bases; unmatched bases: 1. Germline CDR1 reads MNHEY; CDR2 reads SVGAGI. The CDR3 is made up of 13 amino acids. CDR3 in DNA: TGTGCCAGCAGTTTGACAGGGGATCAGCCCCAGCATTTT. Translating gives CASSLTGDQPQHF.

This clone appeared a single time. The chain couples TRBV10-3 to TRBJ2-5; TRBD1 matches 9 bases. The J segment lost 4 bases and the V segment lost 5 bases, leaving 8 bases of the junction unmatched. Germline values: CDR1 ENHRY, CDR2 SYGVKD. The CDR3 is 15 residues long. CDR3 bases: TGTGCCATCAGTCTCAGGACAGGGGAGGGAGAGACCCAGTACTTC. Encoded protein: CAISLRTGEGETQYF.

The chain has TRBV28 and TRBJ1-3; no clear D gene. V was pared by 8 bases and J by 6 bases, with 5 bases between. This CDR3 is built from 10 residues. The V gene's germline CDR1 is MDHEN and CDR2 SYDVKM. In DNA, the CDR3 is TGTGCCAGCCGGGAAAACACCATATATTTT. Translation gives CASRENTIYF.

This chain links TRBV28 with TRBJ1-1; D is unclear. The CDR3 contains 14 residues. Deletions cut 3 bases from V and 5 bases from J, with 13 bases between. CDR1 and CDR2 from the germline V gene are MDHEN and SYDVKM. CDR3 bases: TGTGCCAGCAGTTTCGGGTCCGCGGGGACTGAAGCTTTCTTT. It yields the protein CASSFGSAGTEAFF.

This clone was counted once. The chain employs TRBV4-3 and TRBJ2-3; 13 bases match TRBD2. Germline V gene lookup returns CDR1 LGHNA and CDR2 YSLEER. V lost 4 bases to trimming and J lost 2 bases; unmatched junction nucleotides: 3. CDR3 length equals 16 residues. Here the CDR3 DNA reads TGCGCCAGCAGCCCGACTAGCGGGGGGACCACAGATACGCAGTATTTT. Encoded protein: CASSPTSGGTTDTQYF.

The rearrangement joins TRBV7-2 to TRBJ2-3; 10 bases are a match to TRBD1. CDR1 SGHTA and CDR2 FQGNSA come from the germline V gene. The CDR3 spans 16 residues. The ends lost 4 bases at V and 1 base at J; junction bases unmatched: 5. This chain's CDR3 is CASSWDRGGGTDTQYF. The CDR3 nucleotides read TGTGCCAGCAGCTGGGACAGGGGAGGGGGCACAGATACGCAGTATTTT.

This clone was detected a few times. The chain combines TRBV5-8 with TRBJ1-1; D is ambiguous. V lost 0 bases, J lost 6 bases, and 15 bases lay in between. This CDR3 region has 15 residues. Germline V CDR1 and CDR2: SGHTS, YDEGEE. The CDR3 DNA sequence: TGTGCCAGCAGCTTGGATCGGGGAATGGTGTCTGAAGCTTTCTTT. Its protein product is CASSLDRGMVSEAFF.

V gene TRBV16 combines with J gene TRBJ2-7, with 8 bases matching TRBD1. There are 15 residues in the CDR3. Germline V CDR1 and CDR2: KGHSY, FQNENV. The trim removed 2 bases at V and 5 bases at J, leaving 8 bases unmatched. The CDR3 nucleotides are TGTGCCAGCAGCCAAGTGGGGCAGGGGGCCAACGAGCAGTACTTC. The encoded protein is CASSQVGQGANEQYF.

The chain has TRBV6-4 and TRBJ2-1; TRBD2 aligns across 11 bases. Germline CDR1 MRHNA, CDR2 SNTAGT. Losses at the gene ends were 3 bases for V and 7 bases for J; bases not matched to a gene: 2. This CDR3 has 14 amino acids. CDR3 nucleotides: TGTGCCAGCAGTGATGGGACTAGCGGAAATGAGCAGTTCTTC. As protein: CASSDGTSGNEQFF.

This rearrangement joins TRBV4-3 to TRBJ1-4; D possibly corresponds to TRBD1 (6 bases). V shed 4 bases and J shed 5 bases, with 14 bases lying between them. The germline gives CDR1 LGHNA, CDR2 YSLEER. This CDR3 comprises 15 residues. The CDR3 loop is CASSRLTGKNEKLFF. In nucleotides, the CDR3 is TGCGCCAGCAGCCGCCTTACAGGGAAAAATGAAAAACTGTTTTTT.

The chain couples TRBV13 to TRBJ1-2; D ambiguous. Looked up from germline, CDR1 is PRHDT and CDR2 is FYEKMQ (reference sequence). Trimming cost V 2 bases and J 0 bases, with 10 bases left between them. The CDR3 sequence is 15 residues long. Here the CDR3 DNA reads TGTGCCAGCAGCTTATTTGGCCAAGCTAACTATGGCTACACCTTC. Amino acids: CASSLFGQANYGYTF.

This chain joins TRBV7-9 and TRBJ1-2; D gene unclear. The ends were cut back, 5 bases at V and 8 bases at J, with 12 bases in the middle. Germline V gives CDR1 SEHNR, CDR2 FQNEAQ (reference sequence). The CDR3 spans 12 residues. CDR3: CASSHLGSGYTF. The CDR3 nucleotides read TGTGCCAGCAGCCACCTGGGCAGCGGCTACACCTTC. Based on the CDR3 plus reference TRBV7-9 and TRBJ1-2, the full variable domain is DTGVSQNPRHKITKRGQNVTFRCDPISEHNRLYWYRQTLGQGPEFLTYFQNEAQLEKSRLLSDRFSAERPKGSFSTLEIQRTEQGDSAMYLCASSHLGSGYTFGSGTRLTVV.

The chain couples TRBV10-3 to TRBJ1-4; D is possibly TRBD1 (6 bases). This CDR3 is 13 amino acids long. V lost 11 bases and J lost 0, with 10 bases in between. The germline CDR1 and CDR2 sequences are ENHRY and SYGVKD. The CDR3 region is CAVRTATNEKLFF. The CDR3 DNA reads as TGTGCCGTACGGACAGCAACTAATGAAAAACTGTTTTTT.

The sample holds a few counts of this clone. This sequence joins TRBV4-3 and TRBJ2-1; 11 positions agree with TRBD2. With V trimmed by 0 bases and J by 2 bases, 0 bases remained unmatched. This CDR3 spans 16 amino acids. Germline V gene sequence: CDR1 LGHNA, CDR2 YSLEER. In DNA, the CDR3 is TGCGCCAGCAGCCAAGAACTAGCGGGGGCCTACAATGAGCAGTTCTTC. Amino acids: CASSQELAGAYNEQFF.

This sequence joins TRBV6-1 and TRBJ2-7; TRBD1 matches 9 bases. This CDR3 contains 14 residues. The V segment lost 5 bases and the J segment 1 base; nucleotides outside the gene matches: 3. CDR1 and CDR2 (germline): MNHNS, SASEGT. The CDR3 DNA reads as TGTGCCAGCAGTATCGACAGGGGGTCCTACGAGCAGTACTTC. It is translated as CASSIDRGSYEQYF.

This clone was seen only a few times. This chain links TRBV27 with TRBJ1-2, with 8 bases fitting TRBD1. The CDR3 loop spans 15 amino acids. Germline trimming cut 5 bases from V and 8 bases from J; bases unmatched to any gene: 13. Per germline, CDR1 MNHEY and CDR2 SMNVEV (reference sequence). CDR3 region: CASSPSLTGVRGYTF. CDR3 nucleotide sequence: TGTGCCAGCAGTCCCTCGTTGACAGGGGTGAGGGGCTACACCTTC.

J is TRBJ1-3 and V is TRBV4-3, with a tentative D call TRBD1 (6 bases). V was clipped by 0 bases and J by 2 bases, with 20 bases between them. Germline-derived CDR1 and CDR2 are LGHNA and YSLEER. The CDR3 loop spans 19 amino acids. The CDR3 nucleotides read TGCGCCAGCAGCCAAGATTGGGGGGGCGGCATCAACACTGGAAACACCATATATTTT. This codes for CASSQDWGGGINTGNTIYF.

V and J are TRBV16 and TRBJ2-1; D is possibly TRBD2 (6 bases). CDR3 length: 16 amino acids. Trimming removed 0 bases from V and 12 bases from J, with 21 bases in between. Per germline, CDR1 KGHSY and CDR2 FQNENV. CDR3 in amino acids: CASSQSGGSRALGQFF. CDR3 sequence (DNA): TGTGCCAGCAGCCAATCGGGGGGTAGTCGAGCGCTGGGGCAGTTCTTC. Supplemented by reference TRBV16 and TRBJ2-1, the full variable domain reads GEEVAQTPKHLVRGEGQKAKLYCAPIKGHSYVFWYQQVLKNEFKFLISFQNENVFDETGMPKERFSAKCLPNSPCSLEIQATKLEDSAVYFCASSQSGGSRALGQFFGPGTRLTVL.

The chain has TRBV28 and TRBJ2-7; tentative D call: TRBD1 (6 bases). The length of the CDR3 is 14 residues. The germline CDR1 and CDR2 sequences are MDHEN and SYDVKM. V lost 1 base to trimming and J lost 5 bases, with 12 bases between them. The CDR3 nucleotides are TGTGCCAGCAGTTTATCCGCAGGGGATGACGAGCAGTACTTC. It yields the protein CASSLSAGDDEQYF. Full variable domain (rest looked up from reference TRBV28 and TRBJ2-7): DVKVTQSSRYLVKRTGEKVFLECVQDMDHENMFWYRQDPGLGLRLIYFSYDVKMKEKGDIPEGYSVSREKKERFSLILESASTNQTSMYLCASSLSAGDDEQYFGPGTRLTVT.

The chain recombines TRBV11-1 with TRBJ2-5, with TRBD2 as a possible D gene (6 bases). The CDR3 runs to 14 residues. Germline V gene lookup returns CDR1 SGHAT and CDR2 FQDESV (reference sequence). V lost 1 base to trimming and J lost 5 bases, with 11 bases between them. As DNA, the CDR3 is TGTGCCAGCAGCTTAGTTTCTGGGGGGGAGACCCAGTACTTC. It specifies CASSLVSGGETQYF.

The chain uses TRBV4-3 and TRBJ1-5; TRBD1 matches at 8 bases. V shed 1 base and J 5 bases; nucleotides not matched to a gene: 7. The CDR3 loop spans 16 amino acids. CDR1 LGHNA and CDR2 YSLEER come from the germline V gene. The CDR3 here is CASSQAYGTGDQPQHF. CDR3 coding DNA: TGCGCCAGCAGCCAAGCGTACGGGACAGGCGATCAGCCCCAGCATTTT.

V is TRBV12-5 and J is TRBJ1-1; the D gene is possibly TRBD1 (5 bases). Trimming stripped 1 base from V and 7 bases from J, with 7 bases between. CDR3 size: 12 residues. Germline CDR1 and CDR2: LGHNT and FRNRAP. CDR3 bases: TGTGCTAGTGGTTTGGGGGGCCTTGAAGCTTTCTTT. Translated, it gives CASGLGGLEAFF.

V usage is TRBV4-2 and J usage is TRBJ2-1, with D tentatively TRBD2 (6 bases). Between the trimmed V and J ends, which lost 3 bases and 6 bases, there was a span of 12 bases. The CDR3 has 14 amino acids. Germline CDR1 and CDR2: LGHNA and YNFKEQ. The CDR3 sequence: CASSQIQGGNEQFF. The DNA of the CDR3 is TGTGCCAGCAGCCAGATTCAGGGAGGCAATGAGCAGTTCTTC.

This clone was recorded only once. V and J are TRBV11-2 and TRBJ1-2; D perhaps matches TRBD1 (5 bases). Germline CDR1 SGHAT, CDR2 FQNNGV. Trimming shortened V by 7 bases and J by 5 bases, and 11 bases separated the two germline ends. CDR3 length: 12 residues. The CDR3 region has the DNA TGTGCCAGCACCCAAGACAGTTATGGCTACACCTTC. Residues: CASTQDSYGYTF.